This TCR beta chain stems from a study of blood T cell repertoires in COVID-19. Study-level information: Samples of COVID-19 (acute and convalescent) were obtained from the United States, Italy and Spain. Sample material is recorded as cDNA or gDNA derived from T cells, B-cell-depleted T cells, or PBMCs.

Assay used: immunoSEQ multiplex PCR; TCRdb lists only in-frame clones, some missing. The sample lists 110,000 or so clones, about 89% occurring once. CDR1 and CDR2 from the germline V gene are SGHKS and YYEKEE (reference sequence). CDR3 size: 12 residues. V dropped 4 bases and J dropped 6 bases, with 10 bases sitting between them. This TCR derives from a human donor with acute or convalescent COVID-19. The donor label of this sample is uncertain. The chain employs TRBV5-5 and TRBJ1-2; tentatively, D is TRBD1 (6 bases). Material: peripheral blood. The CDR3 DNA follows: TGTGCCAGCAGCCTGAACAGGGATGGCTACACCTTC. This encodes CASSLNRDGYTF.